Ten or more counts support the clone carrying this T cell receptor beta chain. Its antigen is as yet unknown. This sample was taken from a study of T cells in Graves' hyperthyroidism and ophthalmopathy. General study points: A model built on 13 V-J features separated ophthalmopathy from stable hyperthyroidism. Most thyroid-expanded clonotypes above 0.001 were also found in blood.

Amplified TCR beta CDR3 regions derived from RNA transcripts. The TCR CDR3 was amplified in a first-round RT-PCR using the HTBI primer set. TCRdb passed the multiplex PCR reads through MiXCR, listing each CDR3 protein once. The repertoire holds roughly 700,000 distinct CDR3 sequences, 12% to 15% seen once, with 10% to 13% in the top ten. Germline V CDR1 and CDR2: SNHLY, FYNNEI. Trimming removed 3 bases from V and 2 bases from J; junction bases left unmatched: 10. This CDR3 spans 16 amino acids. Patients aged 18 to 65 had newly diagnosed hyperthyroidism of under 2 months' duration. The PBMCs had their origin in approximately 10 ml of fresh peripheral blood.

The specimen was blood. The chain couples TRBV2 to TRBJ2-7, with 7 positions matching TRBD2. The sequence derives from a woman aged 18-30 years with Graves' hyperthyroidism. The CDR3 sequence: CASSEGGSVLTYEQYF. Here the CDR3 DNA reads TGTGCCAGCAGTGAGGGGGGGTCTGTCCTTACCTACGAGCAGTACTTC. The whole variable domain, filled in from reference TRBV2 and TRBJ2-7, reads EPEVTQTPSHQVTQMGQEVILRCVPISNHLYFYWYRQILGQKVEFLVSFYNNEISEKSEIFDDQFSVERPDGSNFTLKIRSTKLEDSAMYFCASSEGGSVLTYEQYFGPGTRLTVT.